What follows is one T cell receptor (beta chain) and its context. The clone's antigen remains unknown. No qualities accompany the bases; no much larger clone lies one base away. The sample's treatment or condition, from its label and the paper: roughly 18 received Ad26.COV2.S at low or high dose, single or two shots; about 5 received placebo; per-sample allocation not given. For vaccine and placebo recipients, repertoires were sequenced using samples collected on day 63 after the first injection. Cohort 1b enrolled fewer than 30 adults aged 18-55 years at a single site in Boston, USA, between 29 July and 7 August 2020. As a vaccine, Ad26.COV2.S was a replication-incompetent adenovirus type 26 vector that expressed a prefusion-stabilized SARS-CoV-2 spike protein derived from the original Wuhan strain. TCRbeta CDR3 regions were sequenced with the immunoSEQ Assay. After extraction, genomic DNA underwent amplification by bias-controlled multiplex PCR, followed by high-throughput sequencing. On the authors' methods: To quantify the absolute abundance of every unique TCRbeta CDR3 region, sequences were collapsed and filtered. T cell fraction was estimated by normalizing TCRbeta template counts to usable DNA, which was measured by amplifying reference genes present in all nucleated cells. Repertoire TCRs were annotated as SARS-CoV-2-specific by exact matching of V gene, CDR3 amino acid sequence and J gene to a known reactive TCR set. The reference SARS-CoV-2 TCR set came from MIRA and was filtered for enrichment in COVID-19-positive ImmuneCODE repertoires, removing public or cross-reactive TCRs. Drawing on the MIRA antigens, annotated TCRs were analysed further at the level of specific ORF or position within ORF. Breadth was defined as annotated unique rearrangements over total unique productive rearrangements; depth was the summed frequency of those rearrangements. TCR breadth was compared between groups using two-sided Wilcoxon rank-sum tests. TCRdb mirrors the immuneACCESS table, restricted to in-frame sequences. Some clones are absent from its copies; in checked studies, under half trace to an unresolved V gene, and the reason for the others is unknown. The DNA gave D and trimming, while V, J and clone size come from that table. The table for this sample lists a few hundred thousand clones; around 87% of them were counted only once. The ten largest make up about 3.5% of the sample.

These data originate in a study of Ad26.COV2.S vaccination and SARS-CoV-2 variants (dated by TCRdb to the early 2020s). Broadly, across the study: Vaccine-arm donors came from COV1001, a multicentre, randomized, double-blind, placebo-controlled phase I-IIa trial of Ad26.COV2.S in healthy adults. A total of around 32 samples were included in the TCR-sequenced set, comprising about 20 Ad26.COV2.S vaccine recipients, 5 placebo recipients and 8 SARS-CoV-2 convalescent individuals. Trial participants were randomized into five groups of five: low-dose or high-dose Ad26.COV2.S given once or twice, or placebo on both occasions. TCRbeta repertoire sequencing was used to assess the specificity and breadth of SARS-CoV-2-reactive T cell receptors after Ad26.COV2.S vaccination. Ad26.COV2.S was administered intramuscularly at a dose of 5x10^10 or 1x10^11 viral particles, either as one shot or as two shots given 56 days apart. Blinding of investigators to trial group allocation was maintained during experiments and outcome assessment.

The paper as a whole reports these results and caveats: After vaccination, substantial breadth of spike-specific CD8+ and CD4+ T cell responses was reported. Ad26.COV2.S recipients had higher spike-specific TCR breadth than placebo recipients (P = 0.0014). The study lacked the statistical power to compare responses across vaccine doses or regimens. The authors noted that the TCR breadth and depth analyses may have underestimated total T cell responses. Non-spike TCR breadth was comparable between vaccine and placebo recipients, consistent with the vaccine containing only spike.

The receptor was isolated from a person aged 18-65 years who received the Ad26.COV2.S COVID-19 vaccine or a placebo. The sequencing used peripheral blood, collected in a trial of Ad26.COV2.S vaccine versus placebo.

The nucleotides are TGTGCCAGCACTGCCAGTTACACCGGGGAGCTGTTTTTT. Its amino acids are CASTASYTGELFF. This chain is built from TRBV6-5 and TRBJ2-2; the D gene cannot be named for sure. Relative to germline, V is 7 bases shorter and J is 3 bases shorter, with 9 bases between their ends. From the germline V gene, CDR1 is MNHEY and CDR2 is SVGAGI. The CDR3, from cysteine to phenylalanine, totals 13 residues. Of all the DNA, just the CDR3 is kept, 39 bases in frame from base 1.